This T cell receptor beta chain appears in the sequencing data of a study of cytotoxic CD8 clonotypes in ibrutinib-treated CLL. Overall study context: Responses comprised approximately 24 partial and 2 complete; at median approximately 70 months, approximately 15 remained remitted and some twelve progressed. Mean per-sample yields comprised around 230,000 productive templates and tens of thousands of productive rearrangements. Findings of the study overall: Public clonotypes showed up rarely, and on treatment they shrank or held steady.

Details on this clone: The antigen is not known.

The method was immunoSEQ multiplex PCR; TCRdb's version includes in-frame clones alone and lacks a portion of them. Of 160,000 or so clones in the sample, more than 80% were seen once. The receptor comes from a human donor with chronic lymphocytic leukemia. This sample comprised PBMCs, obtained after 24 months of ibrutinib treatment.

The CDR3 DNA follows: TGTGCCAGTCATAGCGGGAGACCACCCTACGAGCAGTACTTC. Translating gives CASHSGRPPYEQYF. This chain joins TRBV28 and TRBJ2-7, with 9 positions matching TRBD2. CDR3 length equals 14 residues. V was clipped by 9 bases and J by 2 bases; unmatched bases: 8. Germline values: CDR1 MDHEN, CDR2 SYDVKM.